Presented here are 28 T cell receptor beta chains from one specimen sequenced in a study of OX40 agonist ivuxolimab in advanced cancers. Profiled with immunoSEQ multiplex PCR; TCRdb holds only in-frame clones, not every one. The sample carries approximately 50,000 clones, more than 75% recorded once. The sample in question was CD4+ or CD8+ T cells sorted from blood, obtained in a trial of the OX40 agonist ivuxolimab. Source of these receptors: an adult with an advanced solid tumor such as melanoma, head and neck, liver or kidney cancer.

The gene calls are TRBV11-2 and TRBJ2-5; D gene unclear. TRBJ2-7 matches the DNA end more closely, so the J call is doubtful. This CDR3 has 15 amino acids. CDR1 and CDR2 from the germline V gene are SGHAT and FQNNGV. The DNA for the CDR3 is TGTGCCAGCAGCTTAGTCTCCGGGTTCTCCTACGAGCAGTACTTC. This translates into CASSLVSGFSYEQYF.

J is TRBJ1-2 and V is TRBV19; 7 bases match TRBD1. Germline CDR1 reads LNHDA; CDR2 reads SQIVND (reference sequence). The CDR3 loop spans 14 amino acids. The junction had 10 bases not matched to a gene; V was cut back by 5 bases and J by 7 bases. Here the CDR3 reads CASSLQTGPFGYTF. The CDR3 region has the DNA TGTGCCAGTAGTCTACAGACAGGGCCCTTTGGCTACACCTTC.

In its sample, this clone was seen once. CDR3 loop: CASSIPGPLKGSGANVLTF. The CDR3 bases are TGTGCCAGCAGCATACCGGGACCCCTCAAGGGCTCTGGGGCCAACGTCCTGACTTTC. J is TRBJ2-6 and V is TRBV12-1. TRBV12-1 is labeled a pseudogene. The CDR3 totals 19 residues.

This chain links TRBV28 with TRBJ2-7; 10 nucleotides match TRBD2. The CDR3 totals 15 residues. Unmatched junction bases numbered 6, after V lost 6 bases and J lost 1 base. CDR1 is MDHEN, CDR2 SYDVKM, per germline. The CDR3 here is CASRFTSGDSYEQYF. The DNA of the CDR3 is TGTGCCAGCAGATTTACTAGCGGGGATTCCTACGAGCAGTACTTC.

This chain joins TRBV5-8 and TRBJ1-6, with no clear D. V was clipped by 1 base and J by 9 bases, with 14 bases between them. The CDR3 contains 15 residues. The germline CDR1 and CDR2 sequences are SGHTS and YDEGEE. In DNA form, the CDR3 reads TGTGCCAGCAGCTTGCCGGTGGCCGTAGGTTCACCCCTCCACTTT. This gives the protein CASSLPVAVGSPLHF.

The genes are TRBV5-4 and TRBJ1-2; maybe TRBD1 (5 bases). The length of the CDR3 is 14 residues. Germline CDR1 is SGHNT and CDR2 is YYREEE (reference sequence). Deletions cut 0 bases from V and 7 bases from J, with 13 bases between. CDR3 in amino acids: CASSLAQGQGGYTF. The CDR3 bases are TGTGCCAGCAGCTTGGCTCAGGGTCAGGGTGGCTACACCTTC.

The chain links TRBV5-1 to TRBJ2-2, with D maybe TRBD2 (5 bases). Germline V CDR1 and CDR2: SGHRS, YFSETQ. With 0 bases removed from V and 3 bases from J, the gap between germline ends came to 15 bases. This CDR3 contains 17 residues. CDR3 region: CASSLVVTQADTGELFF. The DNA of the CDR3 is TGCGCCAGCAGCTTGGTAGTCACCCAAGCGGACACCGGGGAGCTGTTTTTT.

The chain is built from TRBV11-2 and TRBJ1-2; a possible D gene is TRBD1 (5 bases). The CDR3 is 12 amino acids. V was shortened by 1 base and J by 5 bases, with 5 bases between the two germline ends. CDR1 SGHAT and CDR2 FQNNGV come from the germline V gene. The CDR3 reads CASSLGGYGYTF. CDR3 nucleotides: TGTGCCAGCAGCTTAGGGGGGTATGGCTACACCTTC.

The rearrangement links TRBV4-1 to TRBJ2-7, with 9 positions matching TRBD2. In germline, CDR1 is MGHRA, CDR2 YSYEKL. CDR3 length equals 15 residues. The J segment lost 2 bases and the V segment lost 1 base, leaving 3 bases of the junction unmatched. In nucleotides, the CDR3 is TGCGCCAGCAGCCAAGGTAGCGGGAGTCCCTACGAGCAGTACTTC. It codes for CASSQGSGSPYEQYF.

V gene TRBV6-5 combines with J gene TRBJ2-5; no clear D gene. Germline V gene sequence: CDR1 MNHEY, CDR2 SVGAGI. The CDR3 length is 15 residues. Trimming took 7 bases from V and 10 from J, leaving 25 bases between them. The CDR3 nucleotides are TGTGCCAGCACCTCCCCAGCCGGGCCCCAGGCCGGCCAGTACTTC. It specifies CASTSPAGPQAGQYF.

The chain has TRBV18 and TRBJ2-2; D is unclear. The CDR3 is made up of 15 amino acids. Trimming removed 4 bases from V and 5 bases from J, with 14 bases in between. The germline V gene encodes CDR1 KGHSH and CDR2 LQKENI. The CDR3 protein is CASSLGMGPTGELFF. CDR3 DNA sequence: TGTGCCAGCTCACTGGGTATGGGCCCAACCGGGGAGCTGTTTTTT.

This clone was recorded only once. This chain links TRBV5-3 with TRBJ1-6; D is unresolved. TRBV5-3 is given ORF status, its function remaining uncertain. V lost 0 bases to trimming and J lost 5 bases, with 12 bases between them. The CDR3 is 16 residues long. The CDR3 region has the DNA TGTGCCAGAAGCTTGGTTCGGTGGGCCCATAATTCACCCCTCCACTTT. This translates into CARSLVRWAHNSPLHF.

This clone appeared once. This rearrangement joins TRBV4-1 to TRBJ2-7; the D gene could be TRBD1 or TRBD2 (5 bases each). CDR3 length: 16 residues. V was trimmed by 2 bases and J by 3 bases, leaving 17 bases between them. Looked up from germline, CDR1 is MGHRA and CDR2 is YSYEKL. CDR3 region: CASSQPPGTVHYEQYF. CDR3 coding DNA: TGCGCCAGCAGCCAACCCCCCGGGACGGTACACTACGAGCAGTACTTC.

This chain joins TRBV28 and TRBJ2-7, with TRBD2 matching over 9 bases. The J segment lost 4 bases and the V segment lost 1 base, leaving 5 bases of the junction unmatched. The CDR3 loop spans 15 amino acids. Looked up from germline, CDR1 is MDHEN and CDR2 is SYDVKM. The CDR3 protein is CASSLSGLANYEQYF. As DNA, the CDR3 is TGTGCCAGCAGTTTATCCGGACTAGCGAATTACGAGCAGTACTTC. The full variable domain, rest sourced from reference TRBV28 and TRBJ2-7, is DVKVTQSSRYLVKRTGEKVFLECVQDMDHENMFWYRQDPGLGLRLIYFSYDVKMKEKGDIPEGYSVSREKKERFSLILESASTNQTSMYLCASSLSGLANYEQYFGPGTRLTVT.

This chain uses TRBV5-8 with TRBJ1-5; no firm D call. Trimming pared 1 base from V and 5 bases from J, leaving 4 bases between. The CDR3 sequence is 12 residues long. Germline-derived CDR1 and CDR2 are SGHTS and YDEGEE. CDR3 region: CASSLRDQPQHF. CDR3 DNA: TGTGCCAGCAGCTTGAGGGATCAGCCCCAGCATTTT.

V and J are TRBV11-3 and TRBJ1-1; D is uncertain. The CDR3 sequence is 13 residues long. From germline, CDR1 is SGHNT and CDR2 YENEEA. Trimming stripped 2 bases from V and 8 bases from J, with 12 bases between. CDR3 sequence: CASSLFVESEAFF. The CDR3 bases are TGTGCCAGCAGCTTATTCGTTGAGTCCGAAGCTTTCTTT.

This chain connects TRBV10-1 to TRBJ2-5, with D maybe TRBD1 (5 bases). The CDR3 totals 14 residues. V lost 6 bases, J lost 5 bases, and 16 bases lay in between. Germline V gene lookup returns CDR1 WNHNN and CDR2 SYGVQD (reference sequence). In DNA, the CDR3 is TGCGCCAGCAGGGAACGTTACGCAGGGGAGACCCAGTACTTC. It encodes CASRERYAGETQYF.

This rearrangement joins TRBV10-3 to TRBJ1-2; a possible D gene is TRBD1 (5 bases). Germline assignment: CDR1 ENHRY and CDR2 SYGVKD. Deletions cut 6 bases from V and 6 bases from J, with 23 bases between. CDR3 length: 16 amino acids. CDR3 bases: TGTGCCATCAGACAAGACCAGGGATTTGGGTACGATGGCTACACCTTC. Translating gives CAIRQDQGFGYDGYTF.

V and J are TRBV5-1 and TRBJ2-1; TRBD1 aligns across 8 bases. The CDR3 is 15 residues long. V trimming: 4 bases; J trimming: 2 bases; junction bases outside the gene matches: 5. Germline CDR1 SGHRS, CDR2 YFSETQ. The CDR3 DNA reads TGCGCCAGCAGCCCCGACAGGGGTACCTACAATGAGCAGTTCTTC. It encodes CASSPDRGTYNEQFF.

The J gene is TRBJ1-6, the V gene TRBV5-4, with D hard to call. This CDR3 is 13 amino acids long. Trimming removed 6 bases from V and 8 bases from J, with 12 bases in between. The germline V gene encodes CDR1 SGHNT and CDR2 YYREEE (reference sequence). The CDR3 here is CASIPWWDSPLHF. The CDR3 nucleotides are TGTGCCAGCATCCCTTGGTGGGATTCACCCCTCCACTTT.

This clone came up a few times. The chain uses TRBV18 and TRBJ2-1; D remains ambiguous. From germline, CDR1 is KGHSH and CDR2 LQKENI. Trimming took 3 bases from V and 0 from J, leaving 9 bases between them. This CDR3 region has 15 residues. The CDR3 protein is CASSPPGFSYNEQFF. The CDR3 nucleotides read TGTGCCAGCTCACCTCCGGGCTTCTCCTACAATGAGCAGTTCTTC.

V is TRBV19 and J is TRBJ1-3, with a possible D match to TRBD1 (6 bases). With 4 bases removed from V and 5 bases from J, the gap between germline ends came to 27 bases. CDR1 and CDR2 from the germline V gene are LNHDA and SQIVND (reference sequence). The CDR3 totals 19 residues. CDR3 sequence (DNA): TGTGCCAGTAGTAAAACTACCGCTACAGGGTTTTACGTAAGAAACACCATATATTTT. Residues: CASSKTTATGFYVRNTIYF.

The V gene is TRBV5-6, the J gene TRBJ2-5; 13 positions agree with TRBD2. Germline trimming cut 4 bases from V and 11 bases from J; bases unmatched to any gene: 5. Germline V gene lookup returns CDR1 SGHDT and CDR2 YYEEEE. The CDR3 is 13 residues long. CDR3 sequence: CASSLGLAGVQYF. The CDR3 region has the DNA TGTGCCAGCAGCCTCGGACTAGCGGGGGTGCAGTACTTC.

The chain couples TRBV2 to TRBJ2-7; possible D gene TRBD2, 6 bases. CDR1 and CDR2 (germline): SNHLY, FYNNEI. The V end was cut by 7 bases, the J end by 7 bases, with 14 bases between. CDR3 length: 12 amino acids. In nucleotides, the CDR3 is TGTGCCAGCAATTCGGGGGTGGGGGAGCAGTACTTC. This codes for CASNSGVGEQYF.

In this sample, this clone turned up a few times. The genes are TRBV7-2 and TRBJ2-5; 13 positions agree with TRBD2. J lost 5 bases, V lost 5 bases, and 5 bases had no gene match. The CDR3 consists of 15 residues. Germline V gene sequence: CDR1 SGHTA, CDR2 FQGNSA. CDR3 DNA sequence: TGTGCCAGCAGCCCCCGGACTAGCGGGAGCGAGACCCAGTACTTC. Amino acids: CASSPRTSGSETQYF.

The rearrangement links TRBV9 to TRBJ1-1, with 10 bases aligning to TRBD1. The CDR3 has 15 residues. The germline CDR1 and CDR2 sequences are SGDLS and YYNGEE. Trimming cost V 4 bases and J 4 bases; bases outside gene matches: 7. CDR3: CASSSTGQGGTEAFF. The CDR3 DNA follows: TGTGCCAGCAGCTCCACCGGACAGGGGGGCACTGAAGCTTTCTTT.

This clone has a single count. J is TRBJ2-3 and V is TRBV7-3; D call uncertain. Germline V gives CDR1 SGHTA, CDR2 FQGTGA. The CDR3 runs 14 residues. Trimming took off 5 bases at V and 2 bases at J, with 11 bases between the two ends. CDR3 nucleotide sequence: TGTGCCAGCAGCCCGGTGGCGAACACAGATACGCAGTATTTT. This encodes CASSPVANTDTQYF.

The chain carries TRBV7-2 and TRBJ2-2; 7 positions match TRBD1. In germline, CDR1 is SGHTA, CDR2 FQGNSA. V was clipped by 2 bases and J by 2 bases; unmatched bases: 2. The CDR3 runs 15 residues. In DNA, the CDR3 is TGTGCCAGCAGCTTAAGGGGGCCCAACACCGGGGAGCTGTTTTTT. This translates into CASSLRGPNTGELFF.